The rows below give T cell receptor beta chains drawn from one sample of a study of shared clonotypes between healthy human individuals. This table comes from immunoSEQ multiplex PCR, and its TCRdb copy is limited to in-frame clones, with some not included. This repertoire shows some 1 million clones, about 75% found once; its top ten account for about 1.4%. What was sequenced was memory CD4+ T cells sorted from blood. The source of these receptors is a man in his late teens or twenties in good health. Both conserved end residues are part of each CDR3. The D gene is left open where the match is weak. The listing skips clone size in some rows; elsewhere it reads once, few, many or a size class.

D	J	V	length	size	DNA	CDR3
-	TRBJ1-4	TRBV18	13	-	TGTGCCAGCTCACCAGGGTTGGAAGAAAAACTGTTTTTT	CASSPGLEEKLFF
TRBD2	TRBJ2-1	TRBV25-1	17	-	TGTGCCAGCAGTGAATCGGGCCTACTAGCGTCCTACAATGAGCAGTTCTTC	CASSESGLLASYNEQFF
-	TRBJ2-7	TRBV21-1	14	-	TGTGCCAGCAGCCCGGGACAGGAATTCTACGAGCAGTACTTC	CASSPGQEFYEQYF
-	TRBJ1-5	TRBV28	12	-	TGTGCCAGCAGTGGGACGGCCCGGCCCCAGCATTTT	CASSGTARPQHF
TRBD2	TRBJ2-7	TRBV5-1	16	-	TGCGCCAGCAGCTCCCCCGGGACTAGCGGGATCTACGAGCAGTACTTC	CASSSPGTSGIYEQYF
-	TRBJ2-1	TRBV6-1	13	-	TGTGCCAGCACCGCCCCCTGGTCTGGTGAGCAGTTCTTC	CASTAPWSGEQFF
-	TRBJ2-7	TRBV7-7	15	few	TGTGCTAGCAGCTTAGAGCAGGGAAGCTCCTACGAGCAGTACTTC	CASSLEQGSSYEQYF
-	TRBJ2-7	TRBV6-1	15	-	TGTGCCAGCATATTGGGGGCGGGACCGCGACGGGAGCAGTACTTC	CASILGAGPRREQYF
-	TRBJ2-3	TRBV5-4	12	-	TGTGCCAGCAGCCTCAGCACAGATACGCAGTATTTT	CASSLSTDTQYF
-	TRBJ2-2	TRBV6-5	13	few	TGTGCCAGTATAGATCCCGGGGGCGGGGAGCTGTTTTTT	CASIDPGGGELFF
-	TRBJ2-7	TRBV11-2	14	-	TGTGCCAGCAGCAGAGGGGGGCTCTCCTACGAGCAGTACTTC	CASSRGGLSYEQYF
-	TRBJ2-1	TRBV7-9	12	few	TGTGCCAGCAGCTTAGAAGGGAATGAGCAGTTCTTC	CASSLEGNEQFF
-	TRBJ1-2	TRBV28	15	-	TGTGCCAGCAGTCGCGGCAGGGGCCCCTTAGCTGGCTACACCTTC	CASSRGRGPLAGYTF
-	TRBJ1-3	TRBV2	14	-	TGTGCCAGCAGGGCCCAGATCTCTGGAAACACCATATATTTT	CASRAQISGNTIYF
-	TRBJ2-5	TRBV10-3	18	-	TGTGCCATCAGTGGGGGGTCCGGTCACGGCAGGGGCCAAGAGACCCAGTACTTC	CAISGGSGHGRGQETQYF
TRBD1	TRBJ1-1	TRBV19	17	-	TGTGCCAGTAGTATTCGCAGGGGGCCCACTGTGAACACTGAAGCTTTCTTT	CASSIRRGPTVNTEAFF
-	TRBJ2-2	TRBV5-1	16	once	TGCGCCAGCAGCCCCGGCGGGATGCCGAACACCGGGGAGCTGTTTTTT	CASSPGGMPNTGELFF
-	TRBJ1-2	TRBV6-1	14	-	TGTGCCAGCAGTGAAGGACCAAGACCCTATGGCTACACCTTC	CASSEGPRPYGYTF
-	TRBJ2-1	TRBV9	16	once	TGTGCCAGCAGCCCGGTTGGGACCAGCTCCTACAATGAGCAGTTCTTC	CASSPVGTSSYNEQFF
-	TRBJ1-1	TRBV5-1	13	-	TGCGCCAGCAGTGGGGGGTTTAACACTGAAGCTTTCTTT	CASSGGFNTEAFF
TRBD2	TRBJ2-5	TRBV5-4	17	-	TGTGCCAGCAGCTTGGCCGGGGCTAGCGGGGGAACGCAGACCCAGTACTTC	CASSLAGASGGTQTQYF
-	TRBJ1-4	TRBV28	12	-	TGTGCCGGGGGAGCAGGTTCGAAAAAACTGTTTTTT	CAGGAGSKKLFF
-	TRBJ2-7	TRBV18	13	-	TGTGCCAGCTCACCAACGACCACCTACGAGCAGTACTTC	CASSPTTTYEQYF
-	TRBJ2-7	TRBV4-1	15	-	TGCGCCAGCAGCCAAGAAACAAAAAGCTCCTACGAGCAGTACTTC	CASSQETKSSYEQYF
TRBD1	TRBJ2-1	TRBV5-1	12	-	TGCGCCAGCAGAAGGGACAGGGATGAGCAGTTCTTC	CASRRDRDEQFF
TRBD2	TRBJ2-1	TRBV5-1	16	-	TGCGCCAGCAGCCCGGGACTAGCGGGGACTGTCAATGAGCAGTTCTTC	CASSPGLAGTVNEQFF
TRBD1	TRBJ2-5	TRBV5-1	14	-	TGCGCCAGCAGCCGAACCGGGACAGGAGAGACCCAGTACTTC	CASSRTGTGETQYF
-	TRBJ2-3	TRBV6-5	14	-	TGTGCCACCGAAGACGTAGGGGGCACAGATACGCAGTATTTT	CATEDVGGTDTQYF
-	TRBJ1-5	TRBV28	13	-	TGTGCCAGCAGCGGGGGGGGCAATCAGCCCCAGCATTTT	CASSGGGNQPQHF
-	TRBJ1-2	TRBV7-2	16	-	TGTGCCAGCAGCTTAGAAGCAGCTTTGACATTCTATGGCTACACCTTC	CASSLEAALTFYGYTF
TRBD2	TRBJ2-5	TRBV5-8	16	few	TGTGCCAGCAGCTCCGGGGGTAGCGGGATCCAAGAGACCCAGTACTTC	CASSSGGSGIQETQYF
-	TRBJ2-5	TRBV10-3	15	-	TGTGCCATCAGTGAGAACGCGCTAGGGGGAGAGACCCAGTACTTC	CAISENALGGETQYF
-	TRBJ2-7	TRBV6-5	15	-	TGTGCCAGCAGCCGCCGGGGGATGGGGTTTGACGAGCAGTACTTC	CASSRRGMGFDEQYF
-	TRBJ2-5	TRBV6-5	15	-	TGTGCCAGCAGTAGCGAGGGGAGATGGTTAGAGACCCAGTACTTC	CASSSEGRWLETQYF
TRBD1	TRBJ1-2	TRBV28	12	-	TGTGCCAGCAGTTTAGCGACAGGGGGCTACACCTTC	CASSLATGGYTF
TRBD2	TRBJ2-7	TRBV6-1	15	-	TGTGCCAGCACCCAGAGGCGGGAGACAACCTACGAGCAGTACTTC	CASTQRRETTYEQYF
TRBD1	TRBJ1-2	TRBV7-6	14	-	TGTGCCAGCAGCTTAGGGGCAGGGGGCGATGGCTACACCTTC	CASSLGAGGDGYTF
TRBD1	TRBJ1-1	TRBV10-1	13	-	TGCGCCAGCAGGGACAGGATGAACACTGAAGCTTTCTTT	CASRDRMNTEAFF
TRBD1	TRBJ1-1	TRBV5-1	14	-	TGCGCCAGCAGCCCACTACAGGGGGCTGCTGAAGCTTTCTTT	CASSPLQGAAEAFF
TRBD2	TRBJ2-3	TRBV5-4	18	-	TGTGCCAGCAGCTCATCAGGAGGTGTTCTAGCGGGCACAGATACGCAGTATTTT	CASSSSGGVLAGTDTQYF
-	TRBJ1-6	TRBV7-2	15	-	TGTGCCAGCCGCTGGGGGGAGGGATGGATTTCACCCCTCCACTTT	CASRWGEGWISPLHF
TRBD2	TRBJ2-1	TRBV9	15	-	TGTGCCAGCAGCTCACGACTAGCTTCCCTTAATGAGCAGTTCTTC	CASSSRLASLNEQFF
-	TRBJ1-5	TRBV2	15	-	TGTGCCAGCAGGGCCGACAGGAATAGCAATCAGCCCCAGCATTTT	CASRADRNSNQPQHF
-	TRBJ2-7	TRBV5-1	16	-	TGCGCCAGCAGCTTGTTTGGGGGGCAAACGTCCTACGAGCAGTACTTC	CASSLFGGQTSYEQYF
-	TRBJ2-7	TRBV11-2	16	few	TGTGCCAGCAGCCTAGGCACCGGGATTCGGCCCCACGAGCAGTACTTC	CASSLGTGIRPHEQYF
TRBD1	TRBJ1-4	TRBV7-9	14	-	TGTGCCAGCAGCCGCGGACAGGTCGGTGAAAAACTGTTTTTT	CASSRGQVGEKLFF
-	TRBJ2-3	TRBV9	16	-	TGTGCCAGCAGCCCTCACGGGGGGCTAAGCACAGATACGCAGTATTTT	CASSPHGGLSTDTQYF
TRBD2	TRBJ2-7	TRBV30	13	once	TGTGCCTGGAGTCGGGGGGACCTATACGAGCAGTACTTC	CAWSRGDLYEQYF
TRBD1	TRBJ1-2	TRBV18	14	-	TGTGCCAGCTCAGCCGCACAGGGGGCTGGAGGCTACACCTTC	CASSAAQGAGGYTF
-	TRBJ2-1	TRBV6-1	16	-	TGTGCCAGCAGTGAATCGGTTAGTCTCTCCTACAATGAGCAGTTCTTC	CASSESVSLSYNEQFF
TRBD2	TRBJ2-1	TRBV4-1	18	-	TGCGCCAGCAGGACCCTAGCGGGGGGGCCTGGGTCAATAAATGAGCAGTTCTTC	CASRTLAGGPGSINEQFF
-	TRBJ2-2	TRBV10-1	13	-	TGCGCCAGCAGTCCCGGTCCCACCGGGGAGCTGTTTTTT	CASSPGPTGELFF
TRBD2	TRBJ2-5	TRBV18	13	-	TGTGCCAGCTCACCAGGACTAGGAGAGACCCAGTACTTC	CASSPGLGETQYF
-	TRBJ1-1	TRBV5-1	14	-	TGCGCCAGCAGCTCATTACAGGGGAACACTGAAGCTTTCTTT	CASSSLQGNTEAFF
-	TRBJ1-2	TRBV5-1	15	-	TGCGCCAGCAGCTTCAACAGTGGGGCTAACTATGGCTACACCTTC	CASSFNSGANYGYTF
-	TRBJ1-2	TRBV7-9	12	-	TGTGCCAGCAGTCTTGGGGACATTGGCTACACCTTC	CASSLGDIGYTF
TRBD2	TRBJ2-3	TRBV19	16	few	TGTGCCAGTAGTACCAGGACTAGCGGAGACACAGATACGCAGTATTTT	CASSTRTSGDTDTQYF
-	TRBJ1-3	TRBV6-1	13	-	TGTGCCAGCAGGGACAGCTCTGGAAACACCATATATTTT	CASRDSSGNTIYF
-	TRBJ2-2	TRBV7-9	14	many	TGTGCCAGCGGTAGTGACTCGAACACCGGGGAGCTGTTTTTT	CASGSDSNTGELFF
TRBD2	TRBJ2-3	TRBV14	17	-	TGTGCCAGCAGCCAAGATTGGGGAGGGGCAGGCTCAGATACGCAGTATTTT	CASSQDWGGAGSDTQYF